Below are 7 T cell receptor beta chains sequenced from a single sample in a study of T cells after yellow fever vaccination. Each CDR3 protein is one row after TCRdb ran MiXCR on the 5' RACE reads. The sample yields approximately 26,000 distinct CDR3 sequences, 4% to 5% seen once. Sequencing was performed on PBMCs, either bulk or a sorted T-cell subset (CD4+, CD8+, memory, or dextramer-sorted; not recorded which), taken on the day of the yellow fever booster vaccination. These receptor sequences come from a man younger than 35 who received the YFV17D yellow fever vaccine.

This clonotype was picked up many times. This rearrangement joins TRBV12-5 to TRBJ1-1, with D possibly being TRBD1 (6 bases). CDR1 is LGHNT and CDR2 is FRNRAP in the germline V gene. V lost 0 bases to trimming and J lost 1 base, with 21 bases between them. The CDR3 runs 19 residues. CDR3 residues: CASGLVLGRGSRRNTEAFF. For the CDR3, the DNA is TGTGCTAGTGGTTTGGTACTGGGCAGGGGTTCCCGGAGGAACACTGAAGCTTTCTTT. The variable domain in full, with the rest retrieved from reference TRBV12-5 and TRBJ1-1, is DARVTQTPRHKVTEMGQEVTMRCQPILGHNTVFWYRQTMMQGLELLAYFRNRAPLDDSGMPKDRFSAEMPDATLATLKIQPSEPRDSAVYFCASGLVLGRGSRRNTEAFFGQGTRLTVV.

The table lists this clonotype with many counts. The rearrangement joins TRBV12-3 or TRBV12-4 to TRBJ1-4; maybe TRBD1 (6 bases). V was clipped by 5 bases and J by 8 bases, with 12 bases between them. The CDR3 spans 13 residues. CDR3 sequence reads: CASSPRQEEKLFF. The CDR3 DNA sequence: TGTGCCAGCAGTCCCCGACAGGAGGAAAAACTGTTTTTT.

There are many counts of this clonotype. The genes are TRBV5-1 and TRBJ2-7, with TRBD1 as a possible D gene (5 bases). Germline assignment: CDR1 SGHRS and CDR2 YFSETQ. This CDR3 region has 14 residues. V gave up 0 bases and J gave up 0 bases, with 7 bases separating them. The DNA for the CDR3 is TGCGCCAGCAGCTTGGTGACAGACTCCTACGAGCAGTACTTC. Residues: CASSLVTDSYEQYF.

This clonotype was observed many times. The CDR3 DNA follows: TGCAGTGCTAGCCGACAGGGGGGTGGCTACACCTTC. Translation: CSASRQGGGYTF. This chain joins TRBV20-1 and TRBJ1-2; TRBD1 matches 9 bases. The CDR3 sequence is 12 residues long. Germline CDR1 and CDR2: DFQATT and SNEGSKA (reference sequence). The V and J ends lost 3 bases and 7 bases, in that order; junction bases with no gene match: 3.

This clonotype was recorded many times. The chain has TRBV7-2 and TRBJ2-7; D is undetermined. Trimming took off 3 bases at V and 0 bases at J, with 6 bases between the two ends. Germline V CDR1 and CDR2: SGHTA, FQGNSA. The CDR3 contains 13 residues. DNA of the CDR3: TGTGCCAGCAGCTTTGGGTTCTCCTACGAGCAGTACGTC. Its protein product is CASSFGFSYEQYV.

This clonotype was counted at least ten times. This chain connects TRBV7-9 to TRBJ2-1, with D hard to call. The CDR3 spans 16 residues. Germline CDR1 SEHNR, CDR2 FQNEAQ (reference sequence). V lost 0 bases and J lost 2, with 11 bases in between. CDR3 bases: TGTGCCAGCAGCTTAGCGGTTTCAGGTGCCTACAATGAGCAGTTCTTC. It is translated as CASSLAVSGAYNEQFF.

The sample holds many counts of this clonotype. The chain joins TRBV12-3 or TRBV12-4 to TRBJ2-1; 16 bases agree with TRBD2. The J segment lost 6 bases and the V segment lost 9 bases, leaving 11 bases of the junction unmatched. The length of the CDR3 is 17 residues. CDR3 sequence: CASLPGLAGGVGNEQFF. The DNA for the CDR3 is TGTGCCAGTCTGCCGGGACTAGCGGGGGGGGTAGGCAATGAGCAGTTCTTC.